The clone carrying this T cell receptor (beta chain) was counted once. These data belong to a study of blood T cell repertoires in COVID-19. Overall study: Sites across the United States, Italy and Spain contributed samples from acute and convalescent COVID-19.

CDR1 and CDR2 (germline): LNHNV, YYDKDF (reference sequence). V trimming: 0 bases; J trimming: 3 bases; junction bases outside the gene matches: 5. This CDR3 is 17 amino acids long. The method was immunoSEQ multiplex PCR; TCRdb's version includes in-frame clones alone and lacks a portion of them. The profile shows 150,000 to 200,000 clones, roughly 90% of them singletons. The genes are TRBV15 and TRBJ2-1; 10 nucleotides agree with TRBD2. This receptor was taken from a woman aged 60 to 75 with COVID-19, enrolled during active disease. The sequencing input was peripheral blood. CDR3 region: CATSREAGGPSYNEQFF. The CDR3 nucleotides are TGTGCCACCAGCAGAGAAGCGGGAGGGCCTAGCTACAATGAGCAGTTCTTC.